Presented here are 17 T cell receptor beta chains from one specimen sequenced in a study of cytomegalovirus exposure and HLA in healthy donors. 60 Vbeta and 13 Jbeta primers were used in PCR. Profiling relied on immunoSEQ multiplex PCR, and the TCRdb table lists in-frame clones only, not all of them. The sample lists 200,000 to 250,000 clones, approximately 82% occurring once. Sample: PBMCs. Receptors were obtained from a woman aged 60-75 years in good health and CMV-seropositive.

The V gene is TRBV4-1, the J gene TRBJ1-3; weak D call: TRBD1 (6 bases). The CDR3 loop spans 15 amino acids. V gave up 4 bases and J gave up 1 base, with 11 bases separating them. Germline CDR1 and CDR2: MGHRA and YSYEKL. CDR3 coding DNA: TGCGCCAGCAGCCCGTCCCAGGGGTCTGGAAACACCATATATTTT. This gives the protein CASSPSQGSGNTIYF.

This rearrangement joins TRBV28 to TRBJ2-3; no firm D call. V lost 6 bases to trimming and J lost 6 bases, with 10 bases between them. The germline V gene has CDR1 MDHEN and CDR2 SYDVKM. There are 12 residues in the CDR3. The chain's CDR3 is CASRPGVDTQYF. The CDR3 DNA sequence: TGTGCCAGCAGACCTGGAGTGGATACGCAGTATTTT.

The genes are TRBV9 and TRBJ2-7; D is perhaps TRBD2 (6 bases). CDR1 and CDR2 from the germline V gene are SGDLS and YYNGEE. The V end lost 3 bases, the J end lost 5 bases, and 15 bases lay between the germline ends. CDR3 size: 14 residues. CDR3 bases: TGTGCCAGCAGCGAGGGACTGCTAGTTCACGAGCAGTACTTC. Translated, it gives CASSEGLLVHEQYF.

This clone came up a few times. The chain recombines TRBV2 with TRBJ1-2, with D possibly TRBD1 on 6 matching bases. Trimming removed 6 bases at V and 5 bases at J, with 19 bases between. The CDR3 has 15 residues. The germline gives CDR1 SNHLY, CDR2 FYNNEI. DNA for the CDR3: TGTGCCAGCAGCCAGGTCCGGGGGGCGGGGTATGGCTACACCTTC. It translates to CASSQVRGAGYGYTF. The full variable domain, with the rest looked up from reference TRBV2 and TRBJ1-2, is EPEVTQTPSHQVTQMGQEVILRCVPISNHLYFYWYRQILGQKVEFLVSFYNNEISEKSEIFDDQFSVERPDGSNFTLKIRSTKLEDSAMYFCASSQVRGAGYGYTFGSGTRLTVV.

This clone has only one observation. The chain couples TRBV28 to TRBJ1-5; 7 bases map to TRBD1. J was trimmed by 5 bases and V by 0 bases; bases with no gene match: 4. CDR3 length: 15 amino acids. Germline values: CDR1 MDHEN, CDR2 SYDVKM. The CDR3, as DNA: TGTGCCAGCAGTTTATGGGGACAGCGACATCAGCCCCAGCATTTT. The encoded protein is CASSLWGQRHQPQHF.

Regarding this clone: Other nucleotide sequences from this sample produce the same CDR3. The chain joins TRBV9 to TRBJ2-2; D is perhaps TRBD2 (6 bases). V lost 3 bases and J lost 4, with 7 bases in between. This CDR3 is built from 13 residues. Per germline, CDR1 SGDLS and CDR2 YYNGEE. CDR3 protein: CASSAGGTGELFF. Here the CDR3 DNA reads TGTGCCAGCAGCGCCGGGGGCACCGGGGAGCTGTTTTTT.

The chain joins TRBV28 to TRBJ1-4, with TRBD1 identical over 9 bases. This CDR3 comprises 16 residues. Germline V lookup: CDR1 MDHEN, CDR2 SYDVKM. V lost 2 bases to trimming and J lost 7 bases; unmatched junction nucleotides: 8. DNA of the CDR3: TGTGCCAGCAGTTTAACCCCCGGGACAGGGACTGAAAAACTGTTTTTT. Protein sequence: CASSLTPGTGTEKLFF.

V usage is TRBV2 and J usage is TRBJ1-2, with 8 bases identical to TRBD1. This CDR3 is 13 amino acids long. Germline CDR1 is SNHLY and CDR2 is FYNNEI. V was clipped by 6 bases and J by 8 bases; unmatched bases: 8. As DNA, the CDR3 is TGTGCCAGCAGCGCCGACAGGGGAAGCGGCTACACCTTC. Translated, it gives CASSADRGSGYTF.

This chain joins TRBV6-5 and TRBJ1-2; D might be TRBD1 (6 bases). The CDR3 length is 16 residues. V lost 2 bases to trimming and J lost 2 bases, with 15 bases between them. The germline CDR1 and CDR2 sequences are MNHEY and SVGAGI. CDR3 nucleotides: TGTGCCAGCAGTTACGCGGGGGGCGATACGAACTATGGCTACACCTTC. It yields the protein CASSYAGGDTNYGYTF.

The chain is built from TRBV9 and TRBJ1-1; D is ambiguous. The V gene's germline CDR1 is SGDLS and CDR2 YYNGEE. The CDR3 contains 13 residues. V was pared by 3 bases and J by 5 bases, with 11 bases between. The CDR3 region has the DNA TGTGCCAGCAGCGGAGACCGAGGAACTGAAGCTTTCTTT. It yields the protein CASSGDRGTEAFF.

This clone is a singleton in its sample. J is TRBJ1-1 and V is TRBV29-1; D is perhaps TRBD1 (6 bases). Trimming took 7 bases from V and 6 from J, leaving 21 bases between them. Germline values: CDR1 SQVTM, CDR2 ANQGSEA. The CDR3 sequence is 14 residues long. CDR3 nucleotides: TGCAGCGCTGCCCTACAGGGAAGTGTGGCTGAAGCTTTCTTT. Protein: CSAALQGSVAEAFF.

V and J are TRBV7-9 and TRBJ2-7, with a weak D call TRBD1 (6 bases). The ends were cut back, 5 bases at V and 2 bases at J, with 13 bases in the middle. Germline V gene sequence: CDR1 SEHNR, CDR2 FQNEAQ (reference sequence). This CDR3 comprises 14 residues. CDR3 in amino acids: CASSPGAGTYEQYF. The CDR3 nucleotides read TGTGCCAGCAGCCCAGGGGCCGGAACCTACGAGCAGTACTTC.

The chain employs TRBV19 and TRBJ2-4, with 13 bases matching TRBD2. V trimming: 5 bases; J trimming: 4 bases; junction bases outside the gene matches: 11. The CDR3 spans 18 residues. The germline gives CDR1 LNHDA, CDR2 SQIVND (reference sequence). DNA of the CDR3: TGTGCCAGTAGTCAATGGGGGACTAGCGGGGACCTTAAAAACATTCAGTACTTC. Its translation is CASSQWGTSGDLKNIQYF.

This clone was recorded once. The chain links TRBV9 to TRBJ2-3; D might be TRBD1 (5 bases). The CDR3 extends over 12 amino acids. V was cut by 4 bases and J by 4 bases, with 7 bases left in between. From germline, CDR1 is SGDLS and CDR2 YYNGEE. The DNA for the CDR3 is TGTGCCAGCAGCTGGGGCTCAGATACGCAGTATTTT. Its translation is CASSWGSDTQYF.

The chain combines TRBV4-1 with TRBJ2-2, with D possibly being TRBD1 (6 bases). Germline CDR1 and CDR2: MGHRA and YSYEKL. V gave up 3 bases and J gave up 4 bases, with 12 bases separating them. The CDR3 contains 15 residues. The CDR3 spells CASSHGRGPTGELFF. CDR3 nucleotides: TGCGCCAGCAGCCACGGCAGGGGCCCCACCGGGGAGCTGTTTTTT.

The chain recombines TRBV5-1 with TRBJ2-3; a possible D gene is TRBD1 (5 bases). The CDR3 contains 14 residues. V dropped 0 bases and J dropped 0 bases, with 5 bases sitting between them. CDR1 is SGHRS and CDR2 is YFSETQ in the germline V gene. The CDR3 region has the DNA TGCGCCAGCAGCTTGGAGGGGAGCACAGATACGCAGTATTTT. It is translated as CASSLEGSTDTQYF. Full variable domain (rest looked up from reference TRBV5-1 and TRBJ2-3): KAGVTQTPRYLIKTRGQQVTLSCSPISGHRSVSWYQQTPGQGLQFLFEYFSETQRNKGNFPGRFSGRQFSNSRSEMNVSTLELGDSALYLCASSLEGSTDTQYFGPGTRLTVL.

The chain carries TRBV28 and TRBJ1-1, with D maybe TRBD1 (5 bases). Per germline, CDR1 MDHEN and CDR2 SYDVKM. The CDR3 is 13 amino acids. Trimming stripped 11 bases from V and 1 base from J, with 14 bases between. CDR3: CAGSLGANTEAFF. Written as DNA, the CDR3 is TGTGCCGGCTCGCTAGGGGCGAACACTGAAGCTTTCTTT. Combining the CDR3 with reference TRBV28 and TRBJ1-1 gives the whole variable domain DVKVTQSSRYLVKRTGEKVFLECVQDMDHENMFWYRQDPGLGLRLIYFSYDVKMKEKGDIPEGYSVSREKKERFSLILESASTNQTSMYLCAGSLGANTEAFFGQGTRLTVV.